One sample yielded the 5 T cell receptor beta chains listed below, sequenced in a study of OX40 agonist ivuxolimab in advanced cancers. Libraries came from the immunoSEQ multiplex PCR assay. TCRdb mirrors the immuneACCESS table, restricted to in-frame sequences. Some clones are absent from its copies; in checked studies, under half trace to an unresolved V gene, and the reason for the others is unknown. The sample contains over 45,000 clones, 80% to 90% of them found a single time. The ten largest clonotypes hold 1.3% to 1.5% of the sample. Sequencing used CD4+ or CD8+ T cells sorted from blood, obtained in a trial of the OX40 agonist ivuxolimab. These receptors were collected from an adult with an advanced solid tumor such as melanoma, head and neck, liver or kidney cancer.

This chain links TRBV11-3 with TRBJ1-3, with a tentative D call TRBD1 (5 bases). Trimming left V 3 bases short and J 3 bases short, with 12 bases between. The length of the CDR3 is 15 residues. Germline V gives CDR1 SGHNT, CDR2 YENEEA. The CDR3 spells CASSFGGARGNTIYF. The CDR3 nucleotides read TGTGCCAGCAGCTTCGGAGGGGCGCGTGGAAACACCATATATTTT. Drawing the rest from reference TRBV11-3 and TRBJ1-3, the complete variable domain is EAGVVQSPRYKIIEKKQPVAFWCNPISGHNTLYWYLQNLGQGPELLIRYENEEAVDDSQLPKDRFSAERLKGVDSTLKIQPAELGDSAVYLCASSFGGARGNTIYFGEGSWLTVV.

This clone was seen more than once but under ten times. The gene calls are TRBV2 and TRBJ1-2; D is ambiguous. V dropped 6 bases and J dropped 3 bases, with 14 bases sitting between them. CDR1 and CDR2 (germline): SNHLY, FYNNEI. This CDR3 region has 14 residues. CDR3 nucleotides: TGTGCCAGCAGGGCCCAGGTGTGGGACTATGGCTACACCTTC. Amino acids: CASRAQVWDYGYTF.

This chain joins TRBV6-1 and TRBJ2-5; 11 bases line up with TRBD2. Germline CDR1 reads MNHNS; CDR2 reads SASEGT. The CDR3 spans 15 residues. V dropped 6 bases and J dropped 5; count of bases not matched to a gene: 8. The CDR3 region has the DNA TGTGCCAGCAGAGCGGGACTAGCGGTCCGGGAGACCCAGTACTTC. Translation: CASRAGLAVRETQYF.

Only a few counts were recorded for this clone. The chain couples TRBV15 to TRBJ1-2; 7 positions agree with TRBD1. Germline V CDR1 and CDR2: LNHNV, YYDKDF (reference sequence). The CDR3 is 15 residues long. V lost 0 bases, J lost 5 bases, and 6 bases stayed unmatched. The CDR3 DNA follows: TGTGCCACCAGCAGAGATGCGACAGGGTGGTATGGCTACACCTTC. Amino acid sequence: CATSRDATGWYGYTF.

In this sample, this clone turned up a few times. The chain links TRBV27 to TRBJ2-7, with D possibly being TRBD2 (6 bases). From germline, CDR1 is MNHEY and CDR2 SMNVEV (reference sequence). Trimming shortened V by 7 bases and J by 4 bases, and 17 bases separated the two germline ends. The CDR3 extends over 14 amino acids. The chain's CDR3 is CASTRLGGKYEQYF. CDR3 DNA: TGTGCCAGCACCCGGTTGGGAGGAAAATACGAGCAGTACTTC.